The 18 T cell receptor beta chains presented below share a single source sample, sequenced in a study of shared clonotypes between healthy human individuals (dated by TCRdb to 2018 to 2020). CD8 naive samples were obtained by positive selection for CCR7 among CD45RO-negative cells, yielding a CD45RA+CCR7+ population from which TemRA cells were excluded. The protocol used for the library was the immunoSEQ multiplex PCR assay. Drawn from immuneACCESS, this table holds only the in-frame rearrangements with V and J called that TCRdb kept. Clones are partly lost; checked studies trace under half to an unresolved V gene and leave the rest unexplained. Here the sample has millions of clones; under 95% occur a single time. Under 2% of the sample goes to the ten largest clones. Input material: naive CD8+ T cells from PBMCs. The cell subset or site label, read with the paper, signifies: CD45RA+CCR7+. The receptors come from a young man in good health. Some clones in this sample may be carry-over from other donors' samples.

The rearrangement joins TRBV10-2 to TRBJ2-2; 9 nucleotides match TRBD2. The CDR3 loop spans 18 amino acids. J was trimmed by 1 base and V by 6 bases; bases with no gene match: 12. From germline, CDR1 is WSHSY and CDR2 SAAADI. The CDR3: CASRTETGTSRNTGELFF. In DNA, the CDR3 is TGCGCCAGCAGGACAGAGACAGGGACTAGCAGGAACACCGGGGAGCTGTTTTTT.

The chain employs TRBV5-6 and TRBJ1-1, with no clear D. The V end lost 6 bases, the J end lost 3 bases, and 12 bases lay between the germline ends. Germline loops: CDR1 SGHDT, CDR2 YYEEEE. This CDR3 is 13 amino acids long. The CDR3 DNA follows: TGTGCCAGCACCTTTTTGGGGTACACTGAAGCTTTCTTT. The encoded protein is CASTFLGYTEAFF.

This clone was detected a few times. The V and J genes are TRBV9 and TRBJ2-2; D remains unclear. Per germline, CDR1 SGDLS and CDR2 YYNGEE. The CDR3 spans 16 residues. The V gene lost 4 bases and the J gene lost 7 bases, with 20 bases spanning the gap. CDR3 amino acids: CASSPVGWRHGGELFF. The CDR3 DNA reads TGTGCCAGCAGCCCTGTGGGTTGGCGGCATGGCGGGGAGCTGTTTTTT.

About this clone itself: Other DNA sequences of this sample code for an identical CDR3. The chain links TRBV27 to TRBJ2-2; 7 nucleotides match TRBD1. The germline V gene encodes CDR1 MNHEY and CDR2 SMNVEV (reference sequence). V was pared by 5 bases and J by 5 bases, with 2 bases of the junction left unmatched. The CDR3 covers 13 residues. The CDR3 protein is CASSLQGTGELFF. The DNA for the CDR3 is TGTGCCAGCAGTCTACAGGGGACCGGGGAGCTGTTTTTT.

This clone showed up just once. The genes are TRBV19 and TRBJ1-2; 8 positions agree with TRBD1. Trimming cost V 6 bases and J 8 bases; bases outside gene matches: 8. CDR1 is LNHDA, CDR2 SQIVND, per germline (reference sequence). The CDR3 has 13 residues. CDR3 in amino acids: CASRYQGAAGYTF. The CDR3 DNA sequence: TGTGCCAGTAGGTACCAGGGGGCGGCAGGCTACACCTTC.

The DNA of the CDR3 is TGTGCCAGCAGCTCACGGACCATTAACTACGAGCAGTACTTC. It encodes CASSSRTINYEQYF. The rearrangement uses TRBV11-2 and TRBJ2-7; D uncertain. V lost 4 bases, J lost 3 bases, and 13 bases lay in between. The germline gives CDR1 SGHAT, CDR2 FQNNGV. The CDR3 sequence is 14 residues long.

V and J are TRBV9 and TRBJ2-5; the D call may be TRBD1 or TRBD2 (6 bases each). This CDR3 comprises 15 residues. V lost 4 bases to trimming and J lost 5 bases, with 18 bases between them. Germline CDR1 is SGDLS and CDR2 is YYNGEE. The CDR3 is CASSPLEGVGETQYF. The CDR3 bases are TGTGCCAGCAGCCCCCTGGAGGGGGTCGGGGAGACCCAGTACTTC.

As concerns this clone: At the DNA level, this CDR3 is encoded by other sequences in the same sample as well. The J gene is TRBJ2-1, the V gene TRBV7-9; D call uncertain. The germline V gene encodes CDR1 SEHNR and CDR2 FQNEAQ (reference sequence). The CDR3 loop spans 13 amino acids. Trimming took 3 bases from V and 3 from J, leaving 6 bases between them. The CDR3 sequence: CASSFGIYNEQFF. The CDR3 nucleotides read TGTGCCAGCAGCTTTGGGATCTACAATGAGCAGTTCTTC.

The V and J genes are TRBV27 and TRBJ1-1; D possibly corresponds to TRBD1 (5 bases). Germline CDR1 is MNHEY and CDR2 is SMNVEV (reference sequence). The CDR3 sequence is 14 residues long. Trimming removed 4 bases at V and 5 bases at J, with 14 bases between. The CDR3 is CASSSGGMGTEAFF. CDR3 DNA sequence: TGTGCCAGCAGTTCGGGGGGGATGGGGACTGAAGCTTTCTTT.

This clone was found once. This sequence joins TRBV27 and TRBJ2-1; TRBD2 matches 7 bases. Germline V gene data show CDR1 as MNHEY and CDR2 as SMNVEV (reference sequence). This CDR3 has 18 residues. Germline trimming cut 1 base from V and 8 bases from J; bases unmatched to any gene: 17. The DNA for the CDR3 is TGTGCCAGCAGTTTATACGGGAGGTCCGCGATGAACAGTGATGAGCAGTTCTTC. Translating it yields CASSLYGRSAMNSDEQFF.

The V call is TRBV4-3, the J call TRBJ1-5; no clear D gene. Trimming left V 4 bases short and J 1 base short, with 11 bases between. The CDR3 length is 15 residues. The germline gives CDR1 LGHNA, CDR2 YSLEER. CDR3 amino acids: CASSRLAGSNQPQHF. CDR3 bases: TGCGCCAGCAGCCGCCTCGCAGGAAGCAATCAGCCCCAGCATTTT.

Remarks on this clone: The same CDR3 arises from other DNA sequences in this sample as well. V gene TRBV6-5 combines with J gene TRBJ2-7; a possible D gene is TRBD1 (5 bases). The germline V and J ends were trimmed by 2 bases and 2 bases, with 10 bases remaining between them. Looked up from germline, CDR1 is MNHEY and CDR2 is SVGAGI. The length of the CDR3 is 14 residues. The CDR3 DNA is TGTGCCAGCAGTTACGGTAGGGGTCCCTACGAGCAGTACTTC. Its protein product is CASSYGRGPYEQYF.

The gene calls are TRBV9 and TRBJ2-2; D is ambiguous. Germline loops: CDR1 SGDLS, CDR2 YYNGEE. V was cut by 3 bases and J by 4 bases, with 7 bases left in between. There are 13 residues in the CDR3. Written as DNA, the CDR3 is TGTGCCAGCAGCGATGGCCCCACCGGGGAGCTGTTTTTT. It translates to CASSDGPTGELFF.

The rearrangement joins TRBV10-3 to TRBJ2-1; D remains unclear. Between the trimmed V and J ends, which lost 6 bases and 2 bases, there was a span of 17 bases. The CDR3 runs 16 residues. Germline loops: CDR1 ENHRY, CDR2 SYGVKD. CDR3 sequence (DNA): TGTGCCATCAGAGCAAGTGCCGGTGTTGCCTACAATGAGCAGTTCTTC. Translating it yields CAIRASAGVAYNEQFF.

As to this clone: This sample includes further DNA sequences coding for the same CDR3. The chain recombines TRBV5-1 with TRBJ1-1; perhaps TRBD1 as D (6 bases). Germline assignment: CDR1 SGHRS and CDR2 YFSETQ. Trimming removed 0 bases at V and 3 bases at J, with 9 bases between. CDR3 length: 14 residues. CDR3 loop: CASSLGQGYTEAFF. In nucleotides, the CDR3 is TGCGCCAGCAGCTTGGGGCAGGGGTACACTGAAGCTTTCTTT. Supplemented by reference TRBV5-1 and TRBJ1-1, the full variable domain reads KAGVTQTPRYLIKTRGQQVTLSCSPISGHRSVSWYQQTPGQGLQFLFEYFSETQRNKGNFPGRFSGRQFSNSRSEMNVSTLELGDSALYLCASSLGQGYTEAFFGQGTRLTVV.

The chain employs TRBV7-8 and TRBJ2-1; 10 bases align to TRBD2. The CDR3 consists of 17 residues. J lost 7 bases, V lost 7 bases, and 16 bases had no gene match. Per germline, CDR1 SGHVS and CDR2 FQNEAQ. The CDR3 nucleotides read TGTGCCAGCATTGGAACTGTTGCTAGCGGGAGTTGGAATGAGCAGTTCTTC. Residues: CASIGTVASGSWNEQFF.

The genes are TRBV2 and TRBJ1-2, with a weak D call TRBD1 (5 bases). Trimming took off 6 bases at V and 2 bases at J, with 7 bases between the two ends. The CDR3 length is 12 residues. CDR1 SNHLY and CDR2 FYNNEI come from the germline V gene. The CDR3 DNA reads as TGTGCCAGCAGGGGGGGGAACTATGGCTACACCTTC. Translation gives CASRGGNYGYTF.

The chain joins TRBV7-9 to TRBJ2-1; 9 nucleotides agree with TRBD1. CDR3 length: 15 residues. Losses at the gene ends were 5 bases for V and 2 bases for J; bases not matched to a gene: 4. The germline gives CDR1 SEHNR, CDR2 FQNEAQ (reference sequence). In nucleotides, the CDR3 is TGTGCCAGCAGCCCGACAGGGGGGGCCTACAATGAGCAGTTCTTC. It yields the protein CASSPTGGAYNEQFF.